What follows describes a single TCR beta chain. This clone was recorded a few times. The antigen it binds to is not known. Base quality data are lacking; no much larger clone is found one base away. The data belong to a study of graft-versus-host responses after intestinal transplantation (dated by TCRdb to 2020 to 2022). For the study in its entirety: Recipients received multivisceral, liver-intestinal, or isolated intestinal transplants. Every recipient was given anti-thymocyte globulin induction, then maintenance tacrolimus and steroids for around three years. Bulk TCR-beta CDR3 sequencing was used to track graft-versus-host and host-versus-graft alloreactive T cell clones in the graft, circulation and bone marrow after intestinal transplantation. To identify alloreactive clones, pre-transplant mixed lymphocyte reaction products were sequenced and compared with unstimulated pre-transplant donor and recipient T cells. The cohort enrolled under 25 intestinal transplant recipients including one retransplant, and 3 patients lacking pretransplant specimens were excluded. A peak of at least 4% donor T cells among recipient peripheral blood mononuclear cells was the definition used for donor T cell macrochimerism. Rather than going through the commercial service, samples from a few later patients were sequenced in-house on an Illumina MiSeq and processed with MiXCR. Results and caveats for the whole study, not just this receptor: GvH clones were found in recipient bone marrow, and some of the GvH clones appeared earlier in ileal mucosa or blood, which is consistent with an intestinal mucosal origin. High GvH to HvG T cell clonal ratios were observed in the allografts of patients with donor T cell macrochimerism. Early after transplant, declines in HvG clones were associated with peak levels of circulating GvH clones. Conclusions were limited by the relatively low number and heterogeneity of intestinal transplant patients.

Explained via the paper, the time point label denotes: cells obtained before transplantation from donor or recipient. CD3+CD4+ and CD3+CD8+ populations were FACS-sorted from unstimulated pre-transplant donor and recipient cells taken from spleen or lymph nodes. Libraries were made using the immunoSEQ multiplex PCR assay. For most patients, genomic DNA was isolated using the Qiagen DNeasy Blood and Tissue Kit and was shipped frozen to Adaptive Biotechnologies for TCR sequencing. For most patients, genomic DNA was subjected to high-throughput TCR-beta CDR3 sequencing by Adaptive Biotechnologies. As for the original processing: TCR sequencing data were retrieved from Adaptive's ImmunoSEQ software for around 19 patients, whereas three other patients were processed with MiXCR and VDJtools. To correct CD4 versus CD8 sorting errors, sequences present in both subsets at a frequency ratio below 5:1 were removed. CDR3 nucleotide sequences shared by donor and recipient were removed because the origin of these sequences could not be assigned. At least 2-fold expansion over unstimulated cells and a minimum CFSE-low frequency of 0.002% (template counts) or 0.001% (read counts) were required for clones to be classified as alloreactive. Clones were considered mappable if detected in sequenced pre-transplant spleen, lymph node, or MLR CFSE-low populations of the donor or recipient. The cumulative frequency of alloreactive clones was calculated as a percentage of all sequences, weighted by copy number. This is the immuneACCESS table as TCRdb keeps it, with only in-frame sequences that have V and J called. A part of the clones is gone; compared with another copy, unresolved V genes explain less than half, and the rest is unexplained. Clonal size and the V and J genes are those of that table, whereas D and trimming came from the DNA. The sample table contains roughly 100,000 clones; only one count was recorded for more than 85% of them. The ten most abundant clones make up approximately 0.88% of the sample.

V lost 3 bases and J lost 7 bases, and the count of bases not matched to a germline gene is 8. Reading from cysteine to phenylalanine, the CDR3 counts 15 amino acids. Here the CDR3 DNA is all that survives: 45 bases in frame from base 1. The CDR1 and CDR2 encoded by the germline V gene are MNHNS and SASEGT. This chain is built from TRBV6-1 and TRBJ2-3, with 9 central nucleotides matching TRBD2. The input for sequencing was unstimulated CD4+ T cells sorted from spleen or lymph node cells, taken before intestinal transplant. This receptor was taken from a human donor who received an intestinal transplant. The CDR3 protein sequence reads: CASSDPGLASNTQYF. The bases are TGTGCCAGCAGTGACCCGGGACTAGCCTCAAATACGCAGTATTTT.